A selection of T cell receptor beta chains follows, all from one sample in a study of cytomegalovirus exposure and HLA in healthy donors. The assay was immunoSEQ multiplex PCR, and TCRdb's table has in-frame clones only and misses some. The table for this sample gives about 88,000 clones. The sample was PBMCs. These receptors came from a girl aged 10 to 17 in good health and CMV-seropositive. CDR3s include the opening cysteine and the closing phenylalanine or tryptophan. The order of the fields is J gene, D gene, V gene, CDR3 DNA, CDR3 protein. A D gene is named only where the DNA matches it firmly.

J: TRBJ1-4
D: TRBD1
V: TRBV7-3
DNA: TGTGCCAGCAGCTCCGGACAGGGGGGAAAACTGTTTTTT
CDR3: CASSSGQGGKLFF

J: TRBJ2-7
D: TRBD1
V: TRBV18
DNA: TGTGCCAGCTCACCAGGGACAGGGGCGTACGAGCAGTCCTTC
CDR3: CASSPGTGAYEQSF

J: TRBJ2-7
D: NA
V: TRBV7-3
DNA: TGTGCCAGCAGCTTTGACGGGGGGCCATTCTACGAGCAGTACTTC
CDR3: CASSFDGGPFYEQYF

J: TRBJ2-2
D: NA
V: TRBV7-9
DNA: TGTGCCAGCCGTAAGGGAGACGGGGAGCTGTTTTTT
CDR3: CASRKGDGELFF

J: TRBJ1-2
D: TRBD1
V: TRBV29-1
DNA: TGCAGCGTTGAAGGGGGGGACAGGGCTTATGGCTACACCTTC
CDR3: CSVEGGDRAYGYTF

J: TRBJ1-2
D: NA
V: TRBV2
DNA: TGTGCCAGCAATGGAGGAGGGGCGGAATATAACTATGGCTACACCTTC
CDR3: CASNGGGAEYNYGYTF

J: TRBJ1-5
D: TRBD1
V: TRBV27
DNA: TGTGCCAGCAGTGCCGCGGGACAGGGGGCGCGTCAGCCCCAGCATTTT
CDR3: CASSAAGQGARQPQHF

J: TRBJ1-2
D: NA
V: TRBV6-6
DNA: TGTGCCAGCATCGGAGCTAACTATGGCTACACCTTC
CDR3: CASIGANYGYTF

J: TRBJ1-3
D: NA
V: TRBV7-2
DNA: TGTGCCAGCAGCACCACAGGGTGGGGAAACACCATATATTTT
CDR3: CASSTTGWGNTIYF

J: TRBJ2-2
D: TRBD2
V: TRBV30
DNA: TGTGCCTGGAGGGGACTAGTGGAAACCGGGGAGCTGTTTTTT
CDR3: CAWRGLVETGELFF

J: TRBJ1-1
D: NA
V: TRBV11-2
DNA: TGTGCCAGCAGCTTAGGCGAGATGGGGGGCACTGAAGCTTTCTTT
CDR3: CASSLGEMGGTEAFF

J: TRBJ2-5
D: TRBD1
V: TRBV4-1
DNA: TGCGCCAGCAGCCGACAGGGATTGGAAGAGACCCAGTACTTC
CDR3: CASSRQGLEETQYF

J: TRBJ1-6
D: NA
V: TRBV13
DNA: TGTGCCAGCAGGGCCTTGGGGGCGTATTCACCCCTCCACTTT
CDR3: CASRALGAYSPLHF

J: TRBJ2-1
D: NA
V: TRBV7-9
DNA: TGTGCCAGCAGTCCGGGCAGGGCAGCTTACAATGAGCAGTTCTTC
CDR3: CASSPGRAAYNEQFF

J: TRBJ1-2
D: TRBD1
V: TRBV18
DNA: TGTGCCAGCAGTCTGGACAGGGAGTACGGCTACACCTTC
CDR3: CASSLDREYGYTF

J: TRBJ2-1
D: TRBD2
V: TRBV27
DNA: TGTGCCAGCAGTTTCGGGTCGACCGTAAGCGGGACGGACAATGAGCAGTTCTTC
CDR3: CASSFGSTVSGTDNEQFF

J: TRBJ1-1
D: NA
V: TRBV9
DNA: TGTGCCAGCAGCGGTGGAGTCATGAACACTGAAGCTTTCTTT
CDR3: CASSGGVMNTEAFF

J: TRBJ1-4
D: NA
V: TRBV19
DNA: TGTGCCAGTAGTGGGGCGGCAGTTGCAACTAATGAAAAACTGTTTTTT
CDR3: CASSGAAVATNEKLFF

J: TRBJ2-2
D: NA
V: TRBV7-6
DNA: TGTGCCAGCAGCTTAGCGCGAGGCAGGGGAATGATCGGGGAGCTGTTTTTT
CDR3: CASSLARGRGMIGELFF

J: TRBJ2-5
D: TRBD1
V: TRBV5-1
DNA: TGCGCCAGCAGCTGGACAGGGCAAGAGACCCAGTACTTC
CDR3: CASSWTGQETQYF

J: TRBJ2-3
D: TRBD2
V: TRBV7-9
DNA: TGTGCCAGCAGCTTAGTCTCGGCGGGGGGGCGCGGAGATACGCAGTATTTT
CDR3: CASSLVSAGGRGDTQYF

J: TRBJ1-2
D: TRBD1
V: TRBV29-1
DNA: TGCAGCGTTGAAGGCACCCGGGACAGGGACCAGACTAACTATGGCTACACCTTC
CDR3: CSVEGTRDRDQTNYGYTF

J: TRBJ1-5
D: TRBD1
V: TRBV18
DNA: TGTGCCAGCTCACCACCCGGGACAGGGGTGGTGGATCAGCCCCAGCATTTT
CDR3: CASSPPGTGVVDQPQHF

J: TRBJ1-2
D: NA
V: TRBV7-9
DNA: TGTGCCAGCAGCTTTCAGGGGATCTATGGCTACACCTTC
CDR3: CASSFQGIYGYTF

J: TRBJ2-7
D: NA
V: TRBV6-1
DNA: TGTGCCAGCAGTGAGAGGGCGGGACTGGTCTCCTACGAGCAGTACTTC
CDR3: CASSERAGLVSYEQYF

J: TRBJ2-6
D: NA
V: TRBV9
DNA: TGTGCCAGCAGCCCTACCACAGGGTCAGGGGCCAACGTCCTGACTTTC
CDR3: CASSPTTGSGANVLTF

J: TRBJ2-5
D: TRBD2
V: TRBV5-4
DNA: TGTGCCAGCAGCCGTTCGGGCGGGGGGGCGGAGACCCAGTACTTC
CDR3: CASSRSGGGAETQYF

J: TRBJ1-1
D: NA
V: TRBV6-5
DNA: TGTGCCAGCAGCGGACTGGGGTACACTGAAGCTTTCTTT
CDR3: CASSGLGYTEAFF

J: TRBJ1-6
D: TRBD1
V: TRBV19
DNA: TGTGCCAGTAGCCAAACAGGGGAACTCGGCTCCTATAATTCACCCCTCCACTTT
CDR3: CASSQTGELGSYNSPLHF

J: TRBJ2-3
D: NA
V: TRBV14
DNA: TGTGCCAGCATGGCTGTTGGGCTGAGCACAGATACGCAGTATTTT
CDR3: CASMAVGLSTDTQYF

J: TRBJ2-1
D: NA
V: TRBV30
DNA: TGTGCCTGGAGTCAAGTTGGCTATGAGCAGTTCTTC
CDR3: CAWSQVGYEQFF

J: TRBJ1-6
D: TRBD1
V: TRBV7-9
DNA: TGTGCCAGCAGCCAGCTACAGGGGACGGGTTCACCCCTCCACTTT
CDR3: CASSQLQGTGSPLHF

J: TRBJ1-1
D: NA
V: TRBV6-5
DNA: TGTGCCAGCAGTCGTACAGTAGGGGACACTGAAGCTTTCTTT
CDR3: CASSRTVGDTEAFF

J: TRBJ2-4
D: TRBD2
V: TRBV9
DNA: TGTGCCAGCAGCGCTACCGGGACTAGCGGGGGGGCCGCCAAAAACATTCAGTACTTC
CDR3: CASSATGTSGGAAKNIQYF

J: TRBJ1-5
D: NA
V: TRBV4-3
DNA: TGCGCCAGCAGCCAAGATAGGGACACTCAGATCGGTTTT
CDR3: CASSQDRDTQIGF

J: TRBJ1-5
D: NA
V: TRBV7-6
DNA: TGTGCCAGCAGCCCGGCTACAGGTCAGCCCCAGCATTTT
CDR3: CASSPATGQPQHF

J: TRBJ1-4
D: TRBD1
V: TRBV29-1
DNA: TGCAGCGTCGGGACAGGGAGGGATGAAAAACTGTTTTTT
CDR3: CSVGTGRDEKLFF

J: TRBJ2-1
D: TRBD2
V: TRBV4-2
DNA: TGTGCCAGCAGCACGGGACTAGCGGGGGGCCCCTACAATGAGCAGTTCTTC
CDR3: CASSTGLAGGPYNEQFF

J: TRBJ2-7
D: NA
V: TRBV5-5
DNA: TGTGCCAGCAGCTTACTAACTGACTCGTCCCAGTACTTC
CDR3: CASSLLTDSSQYF

J: TRBJ1-2
D: TRBD1
V: TRBV6-1
DNA: TGTGCCAGCAGAAGGACAGGGCAGAACTATGGCTACACCTTC
CDR3: CASRRTGQNYGYTF

J: TRBJ1-2
D: NA
V: TRBV4-1
DNA: TGCGCCAGCAGCCAAGCGGCCGGGGGGCATAACTATGGCTACACCTTC
CDR3: CASSQAAGGHNYGYTF

J: TRBJ2-5
D: TRBD2
V: TRBV5-6
DNA: TGTGCCAGCAGCTTGGTTAGACTAGCGTCCGGGGAGACCCAGTACTTC
CDR3: CASSLVRLASGETQYF

J: TRBJ1-2
D: NA
V: TRBV2
DNA: TGTGCCAGCGCACAGGGCAACTATGGCTACACCTTC
CDR3: CASAQGNYGYTF

J: TRBJ1-6
D: NA
V: TRBV9
DNA: TGTGCCAGCAGCGTAGATGGGCAGAGCCAATCACCCCTCCACTTT
CDR3: CASSVDGQSQSPLHF

J: TRBJ1-3
D: NA
V: TRBV9
DNA: TGTGCCAGCAGGGCCGGAAACACCATATATTTT
CDR3: CASRAGNTIYF

J: TRBJ1-6
D: TRBD1
V: TRBV6-1
DNA: TGTGCCAGCAGGACAGGGTATTCACCCCTCCACTTT
CDR3: CASRTGYSPLHF

J: TRBJ1-5
D: NA
V: TRBV10-2
DNA: TGCGCCAGCAATGAGCTAGTCAATCAGCCCCAGCATTTT
CDR3: CASNELVNQPQHF

J: TRBJ1-2
D: TRBD1
V: TRBV15
DNA: TGTGCCACCAGCAGAGATCCCGGGACAGGGGTCTATGGCTACACCTTC
CDR3: CATSRDPGTGVYGYTF

J: TRBJ2-3
D: NA
V: TRBV29-1
DNA: TGCAGCGTTGTAGGCACAGATACGCAGTATTTT
CDR3: CSVVGTDTQYF

J: TRBJ1-2
D: NA
V: TRBV11-2
DNA: TGTGCCAGAGTCAGAGGCTACACCTTC
CDR3: CARVRGYTF

J: TRBJ1-2
D: TRBD1
V: TRBV7-9
DNA: TGTGCCAGCAGCGAGGGGACAGGTGATGGCTACACCTTC
CDR3: CASSEGTGDGYTF

J: TRBJ2-1
D: NA
V: TRBV4-2
DNA: TGTGCCAGCAGCTCGCGACTGGCAGACTACAATGAGCAGTTCTTC
CDR3: CASSSRLADYNEQFF

J: TRBJ2-7
D: NA
V: TRBV7-6
DNA: TGTGCCAGCAGCTCCTCCGGACAGCCTTACGAGCAGTACTTC
CDR3: CASSSSGQPYEQYF

J: TRBJ1-1
D: NA
V: TRBV9
DNA: TGTGCCAGCAGAGGGGCGGGGGAAGCTTTCTTT
CDR3: CASRGAGEAFF